This T cell receptor (beta chain) is drawn from a study of blood T cell repertoires in COVID-19. Enrolled through a virtual design, the participants were between about 18 and 100 years of age and came from under 30 US areas. Participants had their cohort set by participant-reported clinical history. This clone showed up just a few times. As handled by the study authors: Reference gene primer amplification in the assay estimated nucleated cell counts. Method: immunoSEQ multiplex PCR; TCRdb's copy keeps in-frame clones and lacks some. That table gives V, J and clone size, and the DNA gave D and trimming. The repertoire includes about 200,000 clones, nearly 90% of them detected once, and around 3.7% sits in the top ten. V dropped 1 base and J dropped 7 bases, with 8 bases sitting between them. The CDR3 loop spans 13 amino acids. Looked up from germline, CDR1 is SSHAT and CDR2 is FNYEAQ (reference sequence).

The source of this sequence is a woman aged 25-40 years with acute COVID-19. The V call is TRBV7-7, the J call TRBJ2-1, with a possible D match to TRBD1 (5 bases). The sample comprised PBMCs or T cells enriched from blood (not recorded which). DNA for the CDR3: TGTGCCAGCAGCTTAGGACAGTCGAATGAGCAGTTCTTC. Encoded protein: CASSLGQSNEQFF.